The clone carrying this T cell receptor (beta chain) was counted many times. Its antigen is still unknown. TCRdb passed the reads through MiXCR, listing each CDR3 protein once. Of 200,000 to 300,000 distinct CDR3 sequences in the sample, approximately 9% were seen once. This sample is part of a study of T cell repertoires in cytomegalovirus infection. Overall study: Carrying CMV and the relevant HLA type showed in public TCR beta signatures.

Germline values: CDR1 DFQATT, CDR2 SNEGSKA (reference sequence). Trimming pared 6 bases from V and 4 bases from J, leaving 20 bases between. CDR3 length equals 15 residues. The study, taken as a whole, reports: HLA-C-restricted CMV-specific TCR beta clonotypes prevailed in the ex vivo response. Accumulated public TCR beta family frequency recognized individuals carrying CMV together with the relevant HLA.

The chain recombines TRBV20-1 with TRBJ2-3; possibly TRBD1 for D (6 bases). The receptor was derived from a human donor in good health (CMV status not recorded). Some clones in this sample may be carry-over from other donors' samples. The material sequenced was PBMCs. CDR3 region: CSATLRGPGADTQYF. The CDR3 DNA reads as TGCAGTGCCACACTTCGGGGCCCAGGGGCAGATACGCAGTATTTT.